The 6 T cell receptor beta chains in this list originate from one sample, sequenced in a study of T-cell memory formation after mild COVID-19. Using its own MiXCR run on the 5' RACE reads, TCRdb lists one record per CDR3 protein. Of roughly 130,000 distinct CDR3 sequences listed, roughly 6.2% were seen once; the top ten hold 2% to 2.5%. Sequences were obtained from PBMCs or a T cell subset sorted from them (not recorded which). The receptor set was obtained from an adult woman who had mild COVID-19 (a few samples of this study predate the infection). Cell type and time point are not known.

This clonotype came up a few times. For the CDR3, the DNA is TGTGCCAGCGCCCCACAAACGCGATTCCTCTATGGCTACACCTTC. Protein: CASAPQTRFLYGYTF. The chain uses TRBV27 and TRBJ1-2, with D uncertain. The CDR3 totals 15 residues. The V and J ends lost 8 bases and 4 bases respectively, with 20 bases between them. Per germline, CDR1 MNHEY and CDR2 SMNVEV (reference sequence).

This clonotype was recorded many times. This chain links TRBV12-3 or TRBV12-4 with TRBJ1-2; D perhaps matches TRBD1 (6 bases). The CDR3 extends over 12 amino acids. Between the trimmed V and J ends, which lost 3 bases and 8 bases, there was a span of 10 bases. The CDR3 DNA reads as TGTGCCAGCAGTTTGACAGGTCGCGGCTACACCTTC. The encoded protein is CASSLTGRGYTF.

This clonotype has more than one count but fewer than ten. CDR3 region: CASSFGQTYNEQFF. For the CDR3, the DNA is TGCGCCAGCAGCTTTGGACAGACCTACAATGAGCAGTTCTTC. The chain combines TRBV5-1 with TRBJ2-1; a weak D match, TRBD1 (6 bases). V gave up 2 bases and J gave up 2 bases, with 8 bases separating them. The CDR3 has 14 residues. From germline, CDR1 is SGHRS and CDR2 YFSETQ.

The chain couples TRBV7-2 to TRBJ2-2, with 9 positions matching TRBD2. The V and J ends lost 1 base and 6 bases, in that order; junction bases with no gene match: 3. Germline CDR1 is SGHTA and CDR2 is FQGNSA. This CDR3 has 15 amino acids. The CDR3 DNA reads TGTGCCAGCAGCTTAGGATTAGCGGGAGCCGGGGAGCTGTTTTTT. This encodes CASSLGLAGAGELFF.

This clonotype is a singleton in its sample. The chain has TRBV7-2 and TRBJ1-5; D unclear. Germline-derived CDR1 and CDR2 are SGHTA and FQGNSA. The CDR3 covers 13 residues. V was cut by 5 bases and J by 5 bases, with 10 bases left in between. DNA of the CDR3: TGTGCCAGCAGCCCCGGGGTTGATCAGCCCCAGCATTTT. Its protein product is CASSPGVDQPQHF.

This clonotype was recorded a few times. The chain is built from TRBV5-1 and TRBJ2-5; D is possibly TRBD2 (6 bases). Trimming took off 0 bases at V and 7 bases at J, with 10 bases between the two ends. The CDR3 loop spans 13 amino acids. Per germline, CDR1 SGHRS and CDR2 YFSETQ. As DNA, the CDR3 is TGCGCCAGCAGCTTGGCCCATAGCGGGACCCAGTACTTC. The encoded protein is CASSLAHSGTQYF.